This entry is about one T cell receptor beta chain. This clonotype showed up just a few times. Its antigen is still unknown. The record has no base qualities; no much larger clone is one base away. Taken with the paper, the label for time point translates to: more than 40 days after influenza vaccine administration. The germline V gene provides CDR1 SGHVS and CDR2 FNYEAQ. At the junction V is shortened by 1 base and J by 4 bases, with 13 bases in between. The CDR3 measures 15 amino acids from cysteine to phenylalanine. The kept DNA is CDR3 alone, 45 bases in frame from the first base. These data come from a study of response to subunit inactivated influenza vaccine (dated by TCRdb to 2016 to 2019). Study-wide context: The study used deep quantitative T cell receptor repertoire profiling to track responses to a trivalent subunit inactivated influenza vaccine.

The method behind the library was RT-PCR. Data came from an Illumina HiSeq 2500. The public sequencing data were trimmed at Q25 with fastp and processed into clonotypes with MiXCR by TCRdb, which kept only in-frame beta chains. Each CDR3 protein appears once, grouped with its most common genes and DNA. This sample is represented by approximately 530,000 distinct CDR3 sequences; roughly 13% of them were singletons. Around 12% of the sample belongs to the ten largest clones. Summary of the overall study and its limitations: According to the authors, only a limited number of new T cells may be recruited by each seasonal influenza vaccination.

The source material was PBMCs from blood, sampled about 6 weeks after vaccination. The sequence links TRBV7-6 to TRBJ2-5; the D gene identity is not certain. This receptor was obtained from a man aged 50-59 years who received an inactivated influenza vaccine. Donor details come from another sample of the same person, matched by shared clones. The CDR3 in this case is CASSLVSAPTETQYF. The DNA sequence reads TGTGCCAGCAGCTTAGTCTCGGCGCCGACAGAGACCCAGTACTTC.